The T cell receptor (beta chain) described here comes from a study of regulatory dendritic cells for organ transplantation. Looking at the study overall: LPS was added to dendritic cell cultures on day 6. The study, taken as a whole, reports: Considerable individual heterogeneity was seen in alloreactive memory CD8+ T cells.

To note about this clone: The antigen remains unidentified.

Germline V gene lookup returns CDR1 LNHDA and CDR2 SQIVND (reference sequence). The CDR3 covers 15 residues. Trimming took 3 bases from V and 6 from J; bases not matched to a gene: 8. Sorted T cells were CFSE-labeled and cultured around 5 days with allogeneic regulatory or mature dendritic cells at 1:10. Clones were sequenced by immunoSEQ multiplex PCR, and TCRdb holds only the in-frame ones, with some missing. The profile shows over 20,000 clones, approximately 83% of them singletons. The material sequenced was naive CD4+ T cells from blood cultured with regulatory dendritic cells. As for subset: CD45RA+ naive T cells. The genes are TRBV19 and TRBJ2-7, with 10 bases lining up with TRBD2. The receptor comes from a human donor in good health. The CDR3 sequence is CASSIAASGRREQYF. DNA for the CDR3: TGTGCCAGTAGTATTGCGGCTAGCGGGAGACGCGAGCAGTACTTC.